This TCR beta chain emerged from a study of post-analysis software for immune sequencing data. This clonotype was picked up a small number of times. The antigen is not known. Presence of unique molecular identifiers characterized the TCR beta cDNA libraries. Some 500,000 cDNA molecules were recovered from an input of 1 to 10 million T cells. TCRdb redid the calling of the PCR reads with MiXCR, one entry per CDR3 protein. This table holds approximately 730,000 distinct CDR3 sequences, around 27% found once. Findings and limits, study-wide: When compared against controls, multiple sclerosis patients showed significantly lower normalized Chao1 diversity.

This receptor was taken from a girl aged 5-17 years with multiple sclerosis. Specimen: blood.

For the CDR3, the DNA is TGTGCCAGCAATGATTCCCCTCGTGTGGATACGCAGTATTTT. It translates to CASNDSPRVDTQYF. The rearrangement uses TRBV6-2 or TRBV6-3 and TRBJ2-3, with D unresolved. Germline values: CDR1 MNHEY, CDR2 SVGEGT. CDR3 length equals 14 residues. V dropped 7 bases and J dropped 6 bases, with 17 bases sitting between them.